This TCR beta chain was identified during a study of Graves' ophthalmopathy and Graves' hyperthyroidism. This clonotype is a singleton in its sample. Germline values: CDR1 MGHDK, CDR2 SYGVNS. V was trimmed by 6 bases and J by 5 bases, leaving 16 bases between them. CDR3 length equals 14 residues. Amplification targeted the TCR beta CDR3 regions, with RNA transcripts as the source material. HTBI-primed first-round RT-PCR preceded second-round multiplex PCR. Via MiXCR, TCRdb re-called the multiplex PCR reads, giving one row per CDR3 protein. The profile covers over 650,000 distinct CDR3 sequences, with just over 40% appearing a single time and over 2.5% taken by the ten largest.

Sequenced: peripheral blood. This receptor was obtained from an adult man with Graves' ophthalmopathy. The chain is built from TRBV25-1 and TRBJ1-1; D remains unclear. CDR3 DNA: TGTGCCAGCAGCGTTGAGACGAAGCCTACTGAAGCTTTCTTT. Translating gives CASSVETKPTEAFF.